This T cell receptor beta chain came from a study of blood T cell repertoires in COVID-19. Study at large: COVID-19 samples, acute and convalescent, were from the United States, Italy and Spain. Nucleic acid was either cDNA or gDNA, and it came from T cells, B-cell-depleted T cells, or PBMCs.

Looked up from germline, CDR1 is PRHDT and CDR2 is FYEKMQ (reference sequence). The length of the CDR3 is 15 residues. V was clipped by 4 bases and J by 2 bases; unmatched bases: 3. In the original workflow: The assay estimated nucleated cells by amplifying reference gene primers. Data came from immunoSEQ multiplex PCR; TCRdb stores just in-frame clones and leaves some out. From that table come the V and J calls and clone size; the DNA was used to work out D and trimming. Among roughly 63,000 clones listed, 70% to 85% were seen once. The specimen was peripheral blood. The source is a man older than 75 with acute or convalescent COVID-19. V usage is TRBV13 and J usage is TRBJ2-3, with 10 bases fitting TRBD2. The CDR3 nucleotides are TGTGCCAGCAGCTCCCTAGCGGGAGCCACAGATACGCAGTATTTT. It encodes CASSSLAGATDTQYF.